Each of the 11 T cell receptor beta chains below was sequenced from the same sample in a study of T-cell memory formation after mild COVID-19. Each CDR3 protein gets one entry after TCRdb re-called the 5' RACE reads with MiXCR. The sample gives 350,000 to 500,000 distinct CDR3 sequences, 23% of which show up once; under 15% is in the top ten. Specimen: PBMCs or a T cell subset sorted from them (not recorded which). Every receptor here comes from an adult woman who had mild COVID-19 (a few samples of this study predate the infection). Cell type and time point are not known.

The J gene is TRBJ1-3, the V gene TRBV7-2; a weak D match, TRBD1 (5 bases). V lost 5 bases to trimming and J lost 6 bases, with 14 bases between them. Germline lookup yields CDR1 SGHTA and CDR2 FQGNSA. The CDR3 spans 14 residues. In DNA, the CDR3 is TGTGCCAGCAGCCACCGACAGCCAGAAAACACCATATATTTT. The encoded protein is CASSHRQPENTIYF.

The chain couples TRBV6-6 to TRBJ2-5; TRBD1 might be the D (5 bases). Germline lookup yields CDR1 MNHNY and CDR2 SVGAGI (reference sequence). V was clipped by 0 bases and J by 4 bases, with 9 bases between them. This CDR3 comprises 14 residues. CDR3: CASSYSVGAETQYF. CDR3 bases: TGTGCCAGCAGTTACTCAGTAGGGGCAGAGACCCAGTACTTC.

The chain uses TRBV12-3 or TRBV12-4 and TRBJ2-7, with no clear D. This CDR3 spans 14 amino acids. The germline V and J ends were trimmed by 5 bases and 1 base, with 12 bases remaining between them. The CDR3 loop reads CASSRTRGSYEQYF. CDR3 in DNA: TGTGCCAGCAGTAGAACTCGTGGATCCTACGAGCAGTACTTC.

This clonotype was seen only a few times. The chain is built from TRBV7-3 and TRBJ2-7; TRBD2 aligns across 8 bases. The CDR3 totals 14 residues. With V trimmed by 3 bases and J by 3 bases, 4 bases remained unmatched. Germline CDR1 reads SGHTA; CDR2 reads FQGTGA. The CDR3 nucleotides read TGTGCCAGCAGCTTGGAGCGGGAGAACTACGAGCAGTACTTC. Translating gives CASSLERENYEQYF.

In its sample, this clonotype was seen many times. This sequence joins TRBV7-8 and TRBJ1-6; D is perhaps TRBD1 (5 bases). The CDR3 covers 15 residues. Germline CDR1 SGHVS, CDR2 FQNEAQ. Trimming removed 5 bases from V and 3 bases from J, with 11 bases in between. The CDR3 region has the DNA TGTGCCAGCAGCGAGTCCAGGGACTATAATTCACCCCTCCACTTT. Translated: CASSESRDYNSPLHF.

The chain uses TRBV5-1 and TRBJ2-7; 12 bases align to TRBD2. This CDR3 region has 19 residues. Germline CDR1 and CDR2: SGHRS and YFSETQ. With 4 bases clipped from V and 0 bases from J, the junction kept 14 bases outside the gene matches. CDR3 amino acids: CASSPKPSGGALSSYEQYF. The CDR3, as DNA: TGCGCCAGCAGCCCGAAGCCTAGCGGGGGGGCCTTGAGCTCCTACGAGCAGTACTTC. Supplemented by reference TRBV5-1 and TRBJ2-7, the full variable domain reads KAGVTQTPRYLIKTRGQQVTLSCSPISGHRSVSWYQQTPGQGLQFLFEYFSETQRNKGNFPGRFSGRQFSNSRSEMNVSTLELGDSALYLCASSPKPSGGALSSYEQYFGPGTRLTVT.

The sample holds many counts of this clonotype. The rearrangement uses TRBV4-1 and TRBJ1-2; possibly TRBD1 for D (5 bases). The CDR3 is 17 amino acids. Trimming took 1 base from V and 6 from J, leaving 21 bases between them. Looked up from germline, CDR1 is MGHRA and CDR2 is YSYEKL. CDR3 residues: CASSQGPIGTGSDGYTF. CDR3 DNA sequence: TGCGCCAGCAGCCAAGGCCCCATCGGGACGGGGAGCGATGGCTACACCTTC.

The sample holds a few counts of this clonotype. The chain uses TRBV19 and TRBJ2-1; 8 positions match TRBD1. The V and J ends lost 4 bases and 9 bases, in that order; junction bases with no gene match: 11. This CDR3 has 15 amino acids. Germline V lookup: CDR1 LNHDA, CDR2 SQIVND (reference sequence). The chain's CDR3 is CASSSSTDRVGEQFF. As DNA, the CDR3 is TGTGCCAGTAGTAGTTCGACGGACAGGGTTGGTGAGCAGTTCTTC.

This clonotype was seen a handful of times. The V gene is TRBV7-8, the J gene TRBJ1-5; tentatively, D is TRBD1 (6 bases). V lost 6 bases and J 4 bases, leaving 16 bases between the germline ends. CDR3 length equals 15 residues. Germline V gene sequence: CDR1 SGHVS, CDR2 FQNEAQ. Written as DNA, the CDR3 is TGTGCCAGCAGGCCCACAGGGTCGGGAAATCAGCCCCAGCATTTT. Translating gives CASRPTGSGNQPQHF.

The V gene is TRBV6-6, the J gene TRBJ1-1; D is ambiguous. V lost 7 bases and J 0 bases, leaving 15 bases between the germline ends. The CDR3 runs 15 residues. CDR1 and CDR2 (germline): MNHNY, SVGAGI (reference sequence). The CDR3 nucleotides read TGTGCCAGCACCATACATGCGGGCCTGAACACTGAAGCTTTCTTT. This translates into CASTIHAGLNTEAFF.

This clonotype was seen only a few times. The V call is TRBV4-1, the J call TRBJ1-2; 8 bases agree with TRBD1. This CDR3 has 16 residues. Germline lookup yields CDR1 MGHRA and CDR2 YSYEKL. Unmatched junction bases numbered 10, after V lost 1 base and J lost 6 bases. This CDR3 reads CASSQGVPDRAHGYTF. DNA of the CDR3: TGCGCCAGCAGCCAAGGGGTACCGGACAGGGCCCATGGCTACACCTTC.